Here is one T cell receptor beta chain with its context. The entry originates in a study of T-cell reconstitution after alpha-beta-depleted transplantation in children. This sample's TCRbeta library carried unique molecular identifier barcodes. TCRdb called the PCR reads again in MiXCR, with one record for every CDR3 protein. The table has some 520,000 distinct CDR3 sequences, roughly 33% seen once. Sequenced material: PBMCs from the stem cell graft donor, taken from the stem cell graft. This sequence originates from a human donor who donated a stem cell graft to a child with aplastic anemia.

In DNA, the CDR3 is TGTGCCAGCAGCCGCCGGGACAACCCAGCCAAAAACATTCAGTACTTC. This codes for CASSRRDNPAKNIQYF. J is TRBJ2-4 and V is TRBV3-1, with a tentative D call TRBD1 (6 bases). The germline gives CDR1 LGHDT, CDR2 YNNKEL (reference sequence). The CDR3 consists of 16 residues. V was cut by 4 bases and J by 0 bases, with 13 bases left in between.